This T cell receptor beta chain was sequenced for a study of T cells in Graves' hyperthyroidism and ophthalmopathy. In this sample, this clonotype turned up many times. TCR beta CDR3 sequences were amplified from RNA transcripts. Using the HTBI primer set, a first-round RT-PCR was run on the TCR CDR3. MiXCR, run by TCRdb on the multiplex PCR reads, gives a single entry per CDR3 protein. This sample has 600,000 to 650,000 distinct CDR3 sequences, with around 20% found just once. The V gene lost 4 bases and the J gene lost 8 bases, with 17 bases spanning the gap. This CDR3 region has 15 residues. Germline V gene sequence: CDR1 SGHTA, CDR2 FQGNSA.

J is TRBJ1-4 and V is TRBV7-2; D is possibly TRBD1 (5 bases). The receptor was isolated from a man aged 25-45 years with Graves' ophthalmopathy. The specimen sequenced was blood. The CDR3 here is CASSSEGQGGEKLFF. The CDR3 DNA follows: TGTGCCAGCAGCTCCGAGGGGCAGGGTGGAGAAAAACTGTTTTTT.